This TCR beta chain was captured by sequencing in a study of graft-versus-host responses after intestinal transplantation. Across the whole study: Each recipient received a multivisceral, liver-intestinal, or isolated intestinal graft.

Processed graft tissue released its intraepithelial and lamina propria lymphocytes. V lost 1 base and J lost 4; bases outside the gene matches: 1. CDR3 length: 16 residues. Germline loops: CDR1 SNHLY, CDR2 FYNNEI. The table came from immunoSEQ multiplex PCR; TCRdb's copy has only in-frame clones and leaves some out. The repertoire includes some 8,700 clones, roughly 70% of them detected once, and about 34% sits in the top ten. The rearrangement uses TRBV2 and TRBJ2-3, with 14 bases aligning to TRBD2. The receptor comes from a human patient who received an intestinal transplant, so some T cells may come from the graft donor. Sequenced here: ileum tissue, sampled about 67 weeks after intestinal transplant. CDR3 bases: TGTGCCAGCAGTGAAGGGGGACTAGCGGGAGCAGATACGCAGTATTTT. Its translation is CASSEGGLAGADTQYF.